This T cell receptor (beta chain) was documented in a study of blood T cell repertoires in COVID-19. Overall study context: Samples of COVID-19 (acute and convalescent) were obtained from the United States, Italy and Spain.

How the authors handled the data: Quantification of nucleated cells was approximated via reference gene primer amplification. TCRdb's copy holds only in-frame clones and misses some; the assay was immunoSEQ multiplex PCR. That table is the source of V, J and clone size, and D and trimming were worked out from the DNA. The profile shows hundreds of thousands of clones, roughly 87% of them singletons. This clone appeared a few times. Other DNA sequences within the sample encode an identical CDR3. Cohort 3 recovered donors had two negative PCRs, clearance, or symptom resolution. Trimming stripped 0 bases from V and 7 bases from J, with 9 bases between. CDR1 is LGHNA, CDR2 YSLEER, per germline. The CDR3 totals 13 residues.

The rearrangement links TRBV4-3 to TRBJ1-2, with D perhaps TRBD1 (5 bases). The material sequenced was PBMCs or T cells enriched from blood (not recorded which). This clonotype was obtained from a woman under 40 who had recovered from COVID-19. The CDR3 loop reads CASSQDTGGGYTF. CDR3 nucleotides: TGCGCCAGCAGCCAAGATACAGGTGGTGGCTACACCTTC.